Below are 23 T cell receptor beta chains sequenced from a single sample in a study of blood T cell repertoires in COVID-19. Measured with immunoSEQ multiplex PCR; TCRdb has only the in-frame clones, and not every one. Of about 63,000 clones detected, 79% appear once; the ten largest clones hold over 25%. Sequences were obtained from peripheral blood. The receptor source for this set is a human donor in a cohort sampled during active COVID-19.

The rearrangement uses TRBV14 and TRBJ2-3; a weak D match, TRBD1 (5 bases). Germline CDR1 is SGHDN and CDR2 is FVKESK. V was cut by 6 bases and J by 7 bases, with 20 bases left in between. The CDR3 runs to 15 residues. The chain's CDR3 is CASSRGPTRINTQYF. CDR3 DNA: TGTGCCAGCAGTAGGGGCCCGACCAGGATTAATACGCAGTATTTT.

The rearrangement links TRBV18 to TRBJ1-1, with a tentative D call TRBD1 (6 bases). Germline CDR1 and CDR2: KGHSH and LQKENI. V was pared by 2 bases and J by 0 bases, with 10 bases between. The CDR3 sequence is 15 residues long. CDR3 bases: TGTGCCAGCTCACCAGGCAGGGGAATGAACACTGAAGCTTTCTTT. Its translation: CASSPGRGMNTEAFF.

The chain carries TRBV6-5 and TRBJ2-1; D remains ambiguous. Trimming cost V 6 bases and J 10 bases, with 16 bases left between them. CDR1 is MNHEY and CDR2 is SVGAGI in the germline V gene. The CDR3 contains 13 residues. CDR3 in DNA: TGTGCCAGCAGCGCAGCCGACTCCGGGGAGCAGTTCTTC. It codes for CASSAADSGEQFF.

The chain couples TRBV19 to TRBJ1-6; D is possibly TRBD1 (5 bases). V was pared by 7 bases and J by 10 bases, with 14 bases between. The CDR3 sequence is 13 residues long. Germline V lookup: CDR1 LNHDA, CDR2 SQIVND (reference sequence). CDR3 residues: CASKAQGRSPLHF. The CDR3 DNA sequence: TGTGCCAGTAAGGCTCAGGGAAGATCACCCCTCCACTTT.

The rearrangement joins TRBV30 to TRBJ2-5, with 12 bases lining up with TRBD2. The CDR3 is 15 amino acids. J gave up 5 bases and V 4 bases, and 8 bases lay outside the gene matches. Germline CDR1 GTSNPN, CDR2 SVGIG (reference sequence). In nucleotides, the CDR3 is TGTGCCTGGAAAAGACTAGCGGGAGAGTTTGAGACCCAGTACTTC. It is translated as CAWKRLAGEFETQYF.

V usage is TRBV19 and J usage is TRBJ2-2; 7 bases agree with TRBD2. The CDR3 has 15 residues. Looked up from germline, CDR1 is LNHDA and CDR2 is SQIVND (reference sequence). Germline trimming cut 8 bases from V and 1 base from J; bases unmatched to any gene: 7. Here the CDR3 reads CASYPGLMNTGELFF. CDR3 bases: TGTGCCAGTTACCCGGGACTAATGAACACCGGGGAGCTGTTTTTT.

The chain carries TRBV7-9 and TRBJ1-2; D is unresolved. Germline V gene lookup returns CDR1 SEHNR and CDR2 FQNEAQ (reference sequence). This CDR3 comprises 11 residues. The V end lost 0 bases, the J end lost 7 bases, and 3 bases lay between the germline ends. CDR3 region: CASSLAGGYTF. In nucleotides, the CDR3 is TGTGCCAGCAGCTTAGCCGGTGGCTACACCTTC.

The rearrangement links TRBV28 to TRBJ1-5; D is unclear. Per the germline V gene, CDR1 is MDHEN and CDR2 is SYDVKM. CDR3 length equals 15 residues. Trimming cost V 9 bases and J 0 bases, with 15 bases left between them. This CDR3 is CASVWAGSSNQPQHF. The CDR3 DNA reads TGTGCCAGTGTCTGGGCGGGGAGTAGCAATCAGCCCCAGCATTTT.

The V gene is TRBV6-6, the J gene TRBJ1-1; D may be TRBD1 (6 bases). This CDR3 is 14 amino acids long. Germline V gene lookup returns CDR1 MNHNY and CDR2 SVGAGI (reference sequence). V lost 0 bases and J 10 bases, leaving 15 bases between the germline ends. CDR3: CASSYSGAGEAAFF. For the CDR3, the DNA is TGTGCCAGCAGTTACTCGGGGGCAGGGGAAGCAGCTTTCTTT.

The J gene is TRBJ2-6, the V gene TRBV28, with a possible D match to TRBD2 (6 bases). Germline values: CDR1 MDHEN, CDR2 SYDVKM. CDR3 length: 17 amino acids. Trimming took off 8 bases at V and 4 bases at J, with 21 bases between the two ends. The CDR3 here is CASLSGGLRVGANVLTF. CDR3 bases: TGTGCCAGCCTATCTGGGGGACTCCGAGTCGGGGCCAACGTCCTGACTTTC.

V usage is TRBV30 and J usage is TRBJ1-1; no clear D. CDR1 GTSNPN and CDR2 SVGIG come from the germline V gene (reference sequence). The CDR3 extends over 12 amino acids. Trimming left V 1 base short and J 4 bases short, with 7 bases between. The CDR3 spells CAWSGLGTEAFF. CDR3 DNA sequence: TGTGCCTGGAGTGGACTGGGCACTGAAGCTTTCTTT.

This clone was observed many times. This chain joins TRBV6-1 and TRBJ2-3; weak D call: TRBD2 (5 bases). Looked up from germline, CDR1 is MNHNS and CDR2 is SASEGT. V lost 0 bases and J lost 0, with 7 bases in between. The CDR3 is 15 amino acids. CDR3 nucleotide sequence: TGTGCCAGCAGTGAAGCGCCGGGGAGCACAGATACGCAGTATTTT. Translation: CASSEAPGSTDTQYF.

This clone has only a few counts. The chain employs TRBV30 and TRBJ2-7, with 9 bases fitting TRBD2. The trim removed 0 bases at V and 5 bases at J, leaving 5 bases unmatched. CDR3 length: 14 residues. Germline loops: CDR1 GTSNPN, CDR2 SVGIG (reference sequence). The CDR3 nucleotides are TGTGCCTGGAGTGTAGTTAGCGGGAGCAACGAGCAGTACTTC. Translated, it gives CAWSVVSGSNEQYF.

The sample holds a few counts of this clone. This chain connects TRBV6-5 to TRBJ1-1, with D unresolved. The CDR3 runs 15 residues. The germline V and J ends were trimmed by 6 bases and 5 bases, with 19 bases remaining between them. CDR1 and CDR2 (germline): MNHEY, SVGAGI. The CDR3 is CASRTGTRRTTEAFF. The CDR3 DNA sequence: TGTGCCAGCAGGACGGGTACTAGGCGTACGACTGAAGCTTTCTTT.

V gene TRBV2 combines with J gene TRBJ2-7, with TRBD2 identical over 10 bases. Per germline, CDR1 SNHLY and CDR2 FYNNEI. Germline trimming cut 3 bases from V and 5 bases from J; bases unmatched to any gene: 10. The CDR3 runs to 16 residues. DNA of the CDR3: TGTGCCAGCAGTGATTCTCGGCTAGCGGGAGCCGACGAGCAGTACTTC. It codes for CASSDSRLAGADEQYF.

CDR3 in amino acids: CAWSAQGRNEKLFF. The CDR3 DNA sequence: TGTGCCTGGAGTGCACAGGGACGTAATGAAAAACTGTTTTTT. The J gene is TRBJ1-4, the V gene TRBV30; D possibly corresponds to TRBD1 (6 bases). V shed 1 base and J shed 4 bases, with 10 bases lying between them. Germline CDR1 reads GTSNPN; CDR2 reads SVGIG (reference sequence). CDR3 size: 14 residues.

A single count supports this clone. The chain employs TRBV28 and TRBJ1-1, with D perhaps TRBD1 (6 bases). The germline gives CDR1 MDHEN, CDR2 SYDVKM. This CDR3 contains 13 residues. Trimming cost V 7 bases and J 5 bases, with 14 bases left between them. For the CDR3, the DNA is TGTGCCAGCACCACCCCAAGGGGGACTGAAGCTTTCTTT. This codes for CASTTPRGTEAFF.

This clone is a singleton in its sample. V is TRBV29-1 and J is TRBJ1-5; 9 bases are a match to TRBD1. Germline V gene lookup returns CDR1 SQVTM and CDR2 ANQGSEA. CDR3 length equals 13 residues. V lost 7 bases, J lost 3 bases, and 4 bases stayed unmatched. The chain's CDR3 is CSARDRANQPQHF. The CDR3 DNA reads TGCAGCGCCCGGGACAGGGCCAATCAGCCCCAGCATTTT.

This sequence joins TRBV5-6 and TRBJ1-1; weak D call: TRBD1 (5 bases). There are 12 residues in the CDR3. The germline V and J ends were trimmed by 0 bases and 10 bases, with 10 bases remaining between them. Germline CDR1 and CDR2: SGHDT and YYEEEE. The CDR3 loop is CASSLEGIGAFF. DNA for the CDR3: TGTGCCAGCAGCTTGGAGGGGATTGGAGCTTTCTTT.

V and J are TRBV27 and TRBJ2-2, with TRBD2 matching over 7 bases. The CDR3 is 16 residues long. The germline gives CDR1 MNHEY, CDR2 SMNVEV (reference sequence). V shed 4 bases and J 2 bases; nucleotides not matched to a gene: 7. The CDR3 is CASSSPPGLNTGELFF. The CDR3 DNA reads TGTGCCAGCAGTTCCCCCCCGGGACTAAACACCGGGGAGCTGTTTTTT.

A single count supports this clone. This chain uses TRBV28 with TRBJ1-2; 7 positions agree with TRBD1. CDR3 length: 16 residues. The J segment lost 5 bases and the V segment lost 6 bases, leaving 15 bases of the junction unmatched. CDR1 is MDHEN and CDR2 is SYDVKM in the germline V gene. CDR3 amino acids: CASRPQGEAGGYGYTF. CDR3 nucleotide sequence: TGTGCCAGCAGGCCCCAGGGGGAGGCCGGTGGTTATGGCTACACCTTC.

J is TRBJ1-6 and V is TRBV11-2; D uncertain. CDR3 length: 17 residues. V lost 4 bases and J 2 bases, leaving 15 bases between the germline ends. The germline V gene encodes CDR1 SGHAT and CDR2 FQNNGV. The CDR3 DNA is TGTGCCAGCAGCTCCCCGCCAGGCAGGACCTATAATTCACCCCTCCACTTT. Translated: CASSSPPGRTYNSPLHF.

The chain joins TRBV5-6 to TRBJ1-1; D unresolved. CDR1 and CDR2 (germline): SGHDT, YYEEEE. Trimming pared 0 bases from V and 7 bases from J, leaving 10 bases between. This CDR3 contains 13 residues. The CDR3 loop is CASSLAGRSEAFF. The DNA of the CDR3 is TGTGCCAGCAGCTTGGCCGGGAGAAGTGAAGCTTTCTTT.